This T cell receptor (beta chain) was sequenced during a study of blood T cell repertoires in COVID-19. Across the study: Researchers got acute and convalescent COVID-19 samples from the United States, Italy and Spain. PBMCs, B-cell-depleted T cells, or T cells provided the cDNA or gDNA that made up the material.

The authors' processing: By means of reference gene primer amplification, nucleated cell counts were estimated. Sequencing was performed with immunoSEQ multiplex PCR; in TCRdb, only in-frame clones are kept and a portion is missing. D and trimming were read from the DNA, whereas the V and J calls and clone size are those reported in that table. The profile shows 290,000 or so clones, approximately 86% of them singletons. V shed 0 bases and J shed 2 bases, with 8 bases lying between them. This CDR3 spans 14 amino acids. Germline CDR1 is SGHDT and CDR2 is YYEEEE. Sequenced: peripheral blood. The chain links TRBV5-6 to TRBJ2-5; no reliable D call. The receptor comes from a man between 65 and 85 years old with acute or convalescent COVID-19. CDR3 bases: TGTGCCAGCAGCTTGGGTGACTTTCAAGAGACCCAGTACTTC. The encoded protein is CASSLGDFQETQYF.